This T cell receptor beta chain stems from a study of blood T cell repertoires in COVID-19. Some clones are missing from TCRdb's copy, which holds only in-frame ones; the method was immunoSEQ multiplex PCR. The table records 150,000 to 200,000 clones, 80% of them present only once. Clinical history as reported by participants underpinned cohort assignment. Germline V CDR1 and CDR2: MNHNY, SVGAGI (reference sequence). There are 14 residues in the CDR3. Trimming at V came to 7 bases and at J to 5 bases, leaving 7 bases not matched to a gene. This clone was picked up a small number of times. Sequencing was carried out using PBMCs or T cells enriched from blood (not recorded which). The chain couples TRBV6-6 to TRBJ1-1; 10 nucleotides match TRBD1. This TCR was recovered from a man aged 35 to 55 who had recovered from COVID-19. The CDR3 DNA is TGTGCCAGCACCTCCGGGACAGGGGAGACTGAAGCTTTCTTT. Translating gives CASTSGTGETEAFF.